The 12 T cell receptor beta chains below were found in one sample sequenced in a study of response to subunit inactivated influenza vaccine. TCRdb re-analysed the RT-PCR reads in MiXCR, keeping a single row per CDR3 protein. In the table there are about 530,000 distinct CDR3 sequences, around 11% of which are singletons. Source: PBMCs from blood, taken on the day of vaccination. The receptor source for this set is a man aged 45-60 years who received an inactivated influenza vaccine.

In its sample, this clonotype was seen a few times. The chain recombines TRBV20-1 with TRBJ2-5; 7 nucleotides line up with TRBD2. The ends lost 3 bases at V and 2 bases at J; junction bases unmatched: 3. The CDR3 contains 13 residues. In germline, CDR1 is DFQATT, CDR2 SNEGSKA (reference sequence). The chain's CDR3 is CSARRGRQETQYF. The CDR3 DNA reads TGCAGTGCTAGGCGGGGGAGACAAGAGACCCAGTACTTC.

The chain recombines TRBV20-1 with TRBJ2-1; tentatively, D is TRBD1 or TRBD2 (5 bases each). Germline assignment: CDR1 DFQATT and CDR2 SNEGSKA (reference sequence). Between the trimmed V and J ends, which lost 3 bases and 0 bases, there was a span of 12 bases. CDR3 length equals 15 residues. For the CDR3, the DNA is TGCAGTGCTAGCTCCCGGGACGGCTCCTACAATGAGCAGTTCTTC. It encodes CSASSRDGSYNEQFF.

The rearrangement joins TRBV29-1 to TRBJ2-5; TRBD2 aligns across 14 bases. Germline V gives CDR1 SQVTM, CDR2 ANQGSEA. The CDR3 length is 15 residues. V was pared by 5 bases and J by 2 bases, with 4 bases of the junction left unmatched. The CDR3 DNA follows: TGCAGCGTTACGGGACTAGCGGGGGCTCAAGAGACCCAGTACTTC. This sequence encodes CSVTGLAGAQETQYF.

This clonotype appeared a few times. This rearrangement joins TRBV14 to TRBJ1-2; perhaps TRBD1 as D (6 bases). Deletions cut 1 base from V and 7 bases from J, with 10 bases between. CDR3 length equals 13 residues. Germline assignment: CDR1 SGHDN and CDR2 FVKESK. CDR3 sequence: CASSQGGHGGYTF. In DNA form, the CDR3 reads TGTGCCAGCAGCCAAGGGGGGCATGGTGGCTACACCTTC.

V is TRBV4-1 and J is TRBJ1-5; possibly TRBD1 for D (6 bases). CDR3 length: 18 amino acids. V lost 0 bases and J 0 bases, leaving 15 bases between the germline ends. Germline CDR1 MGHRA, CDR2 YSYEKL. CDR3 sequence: CASSQDLRTAYSNQPQHF. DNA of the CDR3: TGCGCCAGCAGCCAAGATCTCCGGACAGCGTATAGCAATCAGCCCCAGCATTTT.

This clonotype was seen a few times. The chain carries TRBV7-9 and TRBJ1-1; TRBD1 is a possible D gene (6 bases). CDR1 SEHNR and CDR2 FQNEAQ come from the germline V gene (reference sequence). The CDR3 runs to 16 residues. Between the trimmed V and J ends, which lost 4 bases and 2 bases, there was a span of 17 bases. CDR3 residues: CASSSRNGGANTEAFF. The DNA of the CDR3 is TGTGCCAGCAGCTCCCGGAATGGGGGGGCCAACACTGAAGCTTTCTTT.

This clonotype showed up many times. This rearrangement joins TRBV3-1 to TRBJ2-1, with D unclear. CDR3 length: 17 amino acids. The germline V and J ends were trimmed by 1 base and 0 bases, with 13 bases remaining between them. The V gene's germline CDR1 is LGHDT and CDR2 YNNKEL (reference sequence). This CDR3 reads CASSQVPQEYSYNEQFF. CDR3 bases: TGTGCCAGCAGCCAAGTACCTCAGGAGTACTCCTACAATGAGCAGTTCTTC.

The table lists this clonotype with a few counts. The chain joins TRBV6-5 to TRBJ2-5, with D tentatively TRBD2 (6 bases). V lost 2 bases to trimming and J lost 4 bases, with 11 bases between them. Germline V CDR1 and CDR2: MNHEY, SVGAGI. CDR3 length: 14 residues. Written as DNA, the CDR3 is TGTGCCAGCAGTTACAAGTGGGGAGGAGAGACCCAGTACTTC. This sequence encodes CASSYKWGGETQYF.

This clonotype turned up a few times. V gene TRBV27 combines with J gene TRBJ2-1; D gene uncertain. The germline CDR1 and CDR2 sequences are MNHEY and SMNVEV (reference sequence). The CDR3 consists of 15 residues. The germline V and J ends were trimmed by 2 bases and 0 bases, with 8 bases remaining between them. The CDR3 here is CASSLAFSSYNEQFF. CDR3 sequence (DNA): TGTGCCAGCAGTTTAGCGTTTAGCTCCTACAATGAGCAGTTCTTC.

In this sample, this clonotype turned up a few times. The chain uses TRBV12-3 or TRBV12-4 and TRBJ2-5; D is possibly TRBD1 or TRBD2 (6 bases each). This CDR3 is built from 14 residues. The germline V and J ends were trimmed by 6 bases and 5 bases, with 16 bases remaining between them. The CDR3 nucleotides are TGTGCCAGCAGCCAAAGTCGGGGGCAGGAGACCCAGTACTTC. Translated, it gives CASSQSRGQETQYF.

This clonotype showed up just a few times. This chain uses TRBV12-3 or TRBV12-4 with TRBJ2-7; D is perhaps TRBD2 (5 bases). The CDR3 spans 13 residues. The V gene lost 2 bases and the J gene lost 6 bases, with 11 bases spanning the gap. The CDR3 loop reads CASSLRGESEQYF. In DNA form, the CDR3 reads TGTGCCAGCAGTTTACGGGGAGAAAGCGAGCAGTACTTC.

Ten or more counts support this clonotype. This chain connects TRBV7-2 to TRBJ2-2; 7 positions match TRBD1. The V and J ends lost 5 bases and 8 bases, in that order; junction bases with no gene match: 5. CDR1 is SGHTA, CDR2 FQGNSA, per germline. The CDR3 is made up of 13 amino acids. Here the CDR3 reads CASSRNRGGELFF. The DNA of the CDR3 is TGTGCCAGCAGCCGCAACAGGGGTGGGGAGCTGTTTTTT.